This T cell receptor beta chain was sequenced for a study of T-cell memory formation after mild COVID-19. The 5'RACE method, run with constant-segment primers, produced TCR alpha and TCR beta cDNA libraries (carrying sample barcodes and UMIs). TCRdb analysed the 5' RACE reads with MiXCR anew, one entry per CDR3 protein. The sample contains around 200,000 distinct CDR3 sequences, roughly a tenth of which appear only once. This clonotype was observed a few times. The length of the CDR3 is 19 residues. The clonotype comes from a man between 18 and 29 years old who had mild COVID-19 (a few samples of this study predate the infection). Cell type and time point are not known. The chain has TRBV21-1 and TRBJ2-7; no DNA check was done on the table's D call, TRBD1. TRBV21-1 is termed a pseudogene. Sequenced: PBMCs or a T cell subset sorted from them (not recorded which). The CDR3 DNA sequence: TGTGCCAGCAGCAGAACCCCTACCCGGGACAGAAAAAGGGGATACGAGCAGTACGTC. It is translated as CASSRTPTRDRKRGYEQYV.